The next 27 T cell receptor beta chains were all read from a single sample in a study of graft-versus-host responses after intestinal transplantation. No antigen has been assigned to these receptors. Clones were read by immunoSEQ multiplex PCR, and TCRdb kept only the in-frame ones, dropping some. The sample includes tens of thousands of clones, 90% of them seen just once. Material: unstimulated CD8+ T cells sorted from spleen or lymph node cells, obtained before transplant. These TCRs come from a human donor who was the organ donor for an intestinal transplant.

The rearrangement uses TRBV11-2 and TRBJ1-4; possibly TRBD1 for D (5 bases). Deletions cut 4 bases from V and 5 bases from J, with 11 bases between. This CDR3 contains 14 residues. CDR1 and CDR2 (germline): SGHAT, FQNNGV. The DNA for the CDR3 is TGTGCCAGCAGCTACCCCCGGGGGAATGAAAAACTGTTTTTT. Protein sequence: CASSYPRGNEKLFF.

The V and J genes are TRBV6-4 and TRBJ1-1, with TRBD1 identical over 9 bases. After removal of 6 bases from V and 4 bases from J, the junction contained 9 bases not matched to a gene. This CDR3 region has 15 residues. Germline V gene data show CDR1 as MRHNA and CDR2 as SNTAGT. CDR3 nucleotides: TGTGCCAGCAGGGAAACAGGGGGCGCGGCCACTGAAGCTTTCTTT. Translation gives CASRETGGAATEAFF.

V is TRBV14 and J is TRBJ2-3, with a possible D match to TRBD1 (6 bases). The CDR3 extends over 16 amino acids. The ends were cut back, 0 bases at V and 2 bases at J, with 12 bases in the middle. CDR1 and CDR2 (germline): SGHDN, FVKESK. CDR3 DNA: TGTGCCAGCAGCCAAGAAGCAGGGGAAGTCACAGATACGCAGTATTTT. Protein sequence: CASSQEAGEVTDTQYF.

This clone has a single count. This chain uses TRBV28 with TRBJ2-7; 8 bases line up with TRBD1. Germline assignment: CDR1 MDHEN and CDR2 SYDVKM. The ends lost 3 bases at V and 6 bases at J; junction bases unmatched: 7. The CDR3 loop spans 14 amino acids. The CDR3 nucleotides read TGTGCCAGCAGTTTGTCGGGACAGGCGGTCGAGCAGTACGTC. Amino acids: CASSLSGQAVEQYV.

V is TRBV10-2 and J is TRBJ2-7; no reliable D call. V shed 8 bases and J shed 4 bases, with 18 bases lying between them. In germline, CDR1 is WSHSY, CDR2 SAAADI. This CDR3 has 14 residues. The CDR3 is CASLKSDGKYEQYV. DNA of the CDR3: TGCGCCAGCCTTAAGAGCGACGGCAAATACGAGCAGTACGTC.

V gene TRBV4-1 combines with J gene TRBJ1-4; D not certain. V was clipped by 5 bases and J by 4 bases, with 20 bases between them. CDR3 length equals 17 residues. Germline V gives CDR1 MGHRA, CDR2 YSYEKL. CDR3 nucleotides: TGCGCCAGCAGCACAACGGGAGCCCAACGCAATAATGAAAAACTGTTTTTT. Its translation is CASSTTGAQRNNEKLFF.

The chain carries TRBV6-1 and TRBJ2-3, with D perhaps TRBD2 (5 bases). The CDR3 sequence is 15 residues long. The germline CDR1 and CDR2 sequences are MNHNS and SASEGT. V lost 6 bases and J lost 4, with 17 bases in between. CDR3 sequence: CASRYDLSGPDTQYF. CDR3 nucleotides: TGTGCCAGCAGATACGACTTGAGCGGCCCAGATACGCAGTATTTT.

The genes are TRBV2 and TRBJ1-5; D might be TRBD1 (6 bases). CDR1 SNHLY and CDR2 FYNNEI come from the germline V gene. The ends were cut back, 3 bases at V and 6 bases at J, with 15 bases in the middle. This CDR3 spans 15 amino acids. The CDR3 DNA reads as TGTGCCAGCAGTGACTTAGGCCTCAGGGGTCAGCCCCAGCATTTT. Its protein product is CASSDLGLRGQPQHF.

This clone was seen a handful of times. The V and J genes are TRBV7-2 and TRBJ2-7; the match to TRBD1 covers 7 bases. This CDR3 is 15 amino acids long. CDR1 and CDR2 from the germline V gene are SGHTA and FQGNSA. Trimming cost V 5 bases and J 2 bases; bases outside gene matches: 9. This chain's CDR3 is CASSPTSRGTYEQYV. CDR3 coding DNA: TGTGCCAGCAGCCCAACCTCCAGGGGGACCTACGAGCAGTACGTC.

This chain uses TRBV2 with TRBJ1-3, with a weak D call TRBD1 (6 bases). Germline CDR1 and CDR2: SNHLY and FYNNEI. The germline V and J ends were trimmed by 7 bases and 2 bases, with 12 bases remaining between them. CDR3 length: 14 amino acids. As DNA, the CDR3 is TGTGCCAGCACCGAGGCAGGGGCTGGAAACACCATATATTTT. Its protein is CASTEAGAGNTIYF.

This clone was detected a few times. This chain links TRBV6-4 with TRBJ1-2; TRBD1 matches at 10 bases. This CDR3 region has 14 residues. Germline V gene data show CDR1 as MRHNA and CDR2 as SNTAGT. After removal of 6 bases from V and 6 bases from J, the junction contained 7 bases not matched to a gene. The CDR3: CASSETGGGDGYTF. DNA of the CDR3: TGTGCCAGCAGCGAGACAGGGGGCGGGGATGGCTACACCTTC.

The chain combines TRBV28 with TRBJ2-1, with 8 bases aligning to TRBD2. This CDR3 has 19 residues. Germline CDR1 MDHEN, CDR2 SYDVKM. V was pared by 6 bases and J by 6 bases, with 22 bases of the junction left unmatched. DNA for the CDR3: TGTGCCAGCAGGGTATTTAGGCGGGGGGCCCTTATTAGATTCAATGAGCAGTTCTTC. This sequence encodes CASRVFRRGALIRFNEQFF. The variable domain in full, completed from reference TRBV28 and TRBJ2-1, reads DVKVTQSSRYLVKRTGEKVFLECVQDMDHENMFWYRQDPGLGLRLIYFSYDVKMKEKGDIPEGYSVSREKKERFSLILESASTNQTSMYLCASRVFRRGALIRFNEQFFGPGTRLTVL.

The CDR3 sequence is CASRFERGGGFGYTF. The CDR3 DNA reads TGTGCCAGCAGATTCGAGCGAGGGGGCGGGTTTGGCTACACCTTC. V gene TRBV7-4 combines with J gene TRBJ1-2; the match to TRBD1 covers 7 bases. The junction had 14 bases not matched to a gene; V was cut back by 6 bases and J by 7 bases. This CDR3 has 15 amino acids. Germline CDR1 reads SGHVT; CDR2 reads SQSDAQ.

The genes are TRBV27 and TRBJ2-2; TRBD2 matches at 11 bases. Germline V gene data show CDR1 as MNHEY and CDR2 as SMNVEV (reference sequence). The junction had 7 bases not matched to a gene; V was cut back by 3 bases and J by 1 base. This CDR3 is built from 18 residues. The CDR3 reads CASSLGRLAGKNTGELFF. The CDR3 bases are TGTGCCAGCAGTTTGGGGAGACTAGCGGGGAAGAACACCGGGGAGCTGTTTTTT.

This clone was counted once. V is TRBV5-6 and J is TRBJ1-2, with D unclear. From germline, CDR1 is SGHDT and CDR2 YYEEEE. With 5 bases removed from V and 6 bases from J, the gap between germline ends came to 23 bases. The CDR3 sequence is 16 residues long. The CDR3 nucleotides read TGTGCCAGCAGTCCTGGGCCTTCCCCAATATCGCATGGCTACACCTTC. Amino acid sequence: CASSPGPSPISHGYTF.

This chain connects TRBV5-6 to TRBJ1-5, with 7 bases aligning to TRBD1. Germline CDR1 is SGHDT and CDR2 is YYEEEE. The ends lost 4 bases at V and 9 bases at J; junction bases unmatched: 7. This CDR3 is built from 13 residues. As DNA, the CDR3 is TGTGCCAGCAGCCCACAGGGGCTTCGGCCCCAGCATTTT. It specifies CASSPQGLRPQHF.

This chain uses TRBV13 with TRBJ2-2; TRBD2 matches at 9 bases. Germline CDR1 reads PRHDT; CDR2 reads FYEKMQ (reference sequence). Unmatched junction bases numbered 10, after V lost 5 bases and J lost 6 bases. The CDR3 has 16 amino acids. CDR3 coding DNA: TGTGCCAGCAGCGAAGGGACTAGCCATATCCCCGGGGAGCTGTTTTTT. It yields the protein CASSEGTSHIPGELFF.

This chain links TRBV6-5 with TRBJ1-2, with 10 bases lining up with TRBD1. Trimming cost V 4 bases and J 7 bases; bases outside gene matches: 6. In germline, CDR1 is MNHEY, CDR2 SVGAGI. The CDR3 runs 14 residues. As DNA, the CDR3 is TGTGCCAGCAGTTTGGGACAGGGGCTAGGTGGCTACACCTTC. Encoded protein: CASSLGQGLGGYTF.

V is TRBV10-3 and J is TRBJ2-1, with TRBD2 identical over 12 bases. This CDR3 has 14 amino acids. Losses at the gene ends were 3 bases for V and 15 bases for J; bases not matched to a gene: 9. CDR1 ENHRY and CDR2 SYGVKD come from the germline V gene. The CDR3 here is CAISDLAGGSGLFF. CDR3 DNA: TGTGCCATCAGTGATCTAGCGGGGGGGTCGGGTCTGTTCTTC.

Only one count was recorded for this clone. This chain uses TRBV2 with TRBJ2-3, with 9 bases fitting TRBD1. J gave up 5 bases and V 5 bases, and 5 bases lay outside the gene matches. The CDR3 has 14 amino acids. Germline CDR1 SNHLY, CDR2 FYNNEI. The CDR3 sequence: CASSSGTGLDTQYF. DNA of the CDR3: TGTGCCAGCAGTTCCGGGACAGGGTTAGATACGCAGTATTTT.

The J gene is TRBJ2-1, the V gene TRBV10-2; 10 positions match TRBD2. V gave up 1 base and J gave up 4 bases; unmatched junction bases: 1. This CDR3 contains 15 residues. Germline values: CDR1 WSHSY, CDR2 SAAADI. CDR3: CASSELAGGYNEQFF. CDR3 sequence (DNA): TGCGCCAGCAGTGAGTTAGCGGGGGGATACAATGAGCAGTTCTTC.

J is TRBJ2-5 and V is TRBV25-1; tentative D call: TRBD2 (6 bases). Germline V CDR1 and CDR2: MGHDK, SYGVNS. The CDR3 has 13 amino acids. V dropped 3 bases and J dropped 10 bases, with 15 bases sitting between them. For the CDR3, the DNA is TGTGCCAGCAGTGAGACTAGGGCCGGGAACCAGTACTTC. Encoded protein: CASSETRAGNQYF.

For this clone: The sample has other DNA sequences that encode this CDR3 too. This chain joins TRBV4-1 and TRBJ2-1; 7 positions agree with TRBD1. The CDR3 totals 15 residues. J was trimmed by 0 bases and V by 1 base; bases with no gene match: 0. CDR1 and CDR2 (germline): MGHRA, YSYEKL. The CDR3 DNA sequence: TGCGCCAGCAGCCAAGGACAGGGCTCCTACAATGAGCAGTTCTTC. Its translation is CASSQGQGSYNEQFF.

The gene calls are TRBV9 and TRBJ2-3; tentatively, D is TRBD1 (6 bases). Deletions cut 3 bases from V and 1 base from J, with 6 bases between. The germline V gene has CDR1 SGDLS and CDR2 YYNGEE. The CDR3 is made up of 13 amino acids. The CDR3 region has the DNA TGTGCCAGCAGCGCAGGGGGCACAGATACGCAGTATTTT. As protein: CASSAGGTDTQYF.

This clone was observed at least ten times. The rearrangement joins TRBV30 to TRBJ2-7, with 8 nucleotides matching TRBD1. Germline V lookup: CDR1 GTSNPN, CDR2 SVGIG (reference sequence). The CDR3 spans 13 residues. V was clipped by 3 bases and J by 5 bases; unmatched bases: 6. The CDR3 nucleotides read TGTGCCTGGAGCAGGGGGCTCTACGACGAGCAGTACGTC. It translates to CAWSRGLYDEQYV.

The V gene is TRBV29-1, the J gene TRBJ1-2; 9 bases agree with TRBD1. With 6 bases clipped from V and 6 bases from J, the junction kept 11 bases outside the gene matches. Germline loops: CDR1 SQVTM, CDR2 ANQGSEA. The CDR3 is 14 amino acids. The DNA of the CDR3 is TGCAGCGTGGACAGGGGACCTAATCTCCATGGCTACACCTTC. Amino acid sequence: CSVDRGPNLHGYTF.

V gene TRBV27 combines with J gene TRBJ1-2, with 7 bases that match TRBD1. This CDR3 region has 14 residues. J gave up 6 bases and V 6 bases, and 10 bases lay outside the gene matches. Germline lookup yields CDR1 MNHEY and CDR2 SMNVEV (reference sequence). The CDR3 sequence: CASRREGARDGYTF. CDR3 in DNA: TGTGCCAGCAGACGGGAGGGGGCGCGTGATGGCTACACCTTC.